This T cell receptor (beta chain) derives from a study of T cell clonality in common variable immunodeficiency. Germline V gene sequence: CDR1 SNHLY, CDR2 FYNNEI. V was trimmed by 3 bases and J by 5 bases, leaving 11 bases between them. CDR3 size: 13 residues. This clone appeared many times. The sequence runs out 3 residues before the end of the CDR3; the remainder is reconstructed from the germline J gene. Generated by immunoSEQ multiplex PCR, the TCRdb table keeps only in-frame clones and is missing some. The repertoire consists of some 45,000 clones, none detected only once. The sequence was collected from a person between 18 and 75 years old in good health. Material for sequencing was peripheral blood mononuclear cells. The genes are TRBV2 and TRBJ2-7; no clear D. CDR3 amino acids: CASSDSGLHEQYF. CDR3 DNA, as far as it was read: TGTGCCAGCAGTGATTCGGGTTTACACGAG.